The source of this T cell receptor beta chain is a study of Ad26.COV2.S vaccination and SARS-CoV-2 variants. Noted treatment: around 19 received Ad26.COV2.S at low or high dose, single or two shots; several received placebo; per-sample allocation not given. The samples date from day 63 after the first vaccine or placebo injection. Here immunoSEQ multiplex PCR was the method, and the copy in TCRdb shows in-frame clones only, minus some. The sample shows over 200,000 clones, approximately 88% of them seen only once. The TCR was taken from a person aged 18-60 years who received the Ad26.COV2.S COVID-19 vaccine or a placebo. The sample consisted of peripheral blood, taken in a trial of Ad26.COV2.S vaccine versus placebo.

The CDR3 is CASSLRTGGGSPLHF. The CDR3 DNA is TGTGCCAGCAGCCTACGGACAGGGGGCGGCTCACCCCTCCACTTT. The chain combines TRBV5-6 with TRBJ1-6; 11 bases fit TRBD1. The CDR3 runs 15 residues. Trimming cost V 4 bases and J 10 bases; bases outside gene matches: 7. Germline values: CDR1 SGHDT, CDR2 YYEEEE.